This T cell receptor (beta chain) comes out of a study of cytomegalovirus exposure and HLA in healthy donors. As for the study in general: Among approximately 390 genotyped donors, approximately 80% fell in the Caucasian-associated ancestry cluster.

In germline, CDR1 is SGHDT, CDR2 YYEEEE. This CDR3 comprises 17 residues. 60 Vbeta and 13 Jbeta primers were used in PCR. Original data processing: Later work found tens of millions of unique TCR beta chains, with 9.5 million to 12 million shared. Generated by immunoSEQ multiplex PCR, the TCRdb table keeps only in-frame clones and is missing some. D and trimming were read from the DNA, whereas the V and J calls and clone size are those reported in that table. The sample lists about 250,000 clones, under 80% occurring once. The study's findings and limits: TRBV6-2, TRBV6-3 and some other V segments were excluded as indistinguishable. On later analysis, the bulk of CMV-associated TCR beta chains appeared to be HLA-restricted.

As for this clone: Antigen specificity is unknown. A read error may account for a junction end that differs from germline. The sample has other DNA sequences that encode this CDR3 too.

The sequence derives from a female donor in good health and CMV-seronegative. Sequencing was done on a sample of PBMCs. The chain links TRBV5-6 to TRBJ2-5; D is perhaps TRBD2 (5 bases). CDR3 in DNA: TGTGCCAGTAGCTTGAAGGCTAGCCCCGTAGTATGGGAGACCCAGTACTTC. As protein: CASSLKASPVVWETQYF.